This T cell receptor (beta chain) was observed in a study of shared clonotypes between healthy human individuals. Overall study findings and caveats: Generally, estimated richness proved larger in naive subsets than it did in memory subsets. Several donors had roughly 5% of their naive CD4 clonotypes in common.

Trimming cost V 1 base and J 9 bases, with 10 bases left between them. Germline lookup yields CDR1 LNHNV and CDR2 YYDKDF (reference sequence). The CDR3 is 13 amino acids. Investigators divided CD4+ cells into CD45RA+ naive and CD45RA-negative memory subsets. A remark on this clone: Its antigen is currently unknown.

Clones were read by immunoSEQ multiplex PCR, and TCRdb kept only the in-frame ones, dropping some. The data contain hundreds of thousands of clones, 90% to 97% of them singletons. The TCR comes from a woman aged 25 to 39 in good health. Sequencing was done on a sample of naive CD4+ T cells sorted from blood. The subset was: CD45RA+ positively selected. This chain joins TRBV15 and TRBJ2-1, with D hard to call. The CDR3 loop is CATSRAYSGEQFF. Written as DNA, the CDR3 is TGTGCCACCAGCAGAGCTTACTCCGGTGAGCAGTTCTTC.